This T cell receptor (beta chain) was retrieved from a study of blood T cells in healthy people across ages. General study results and limits: Older age went with lower TCR beta diversity per million T cells, in a roughly linear way. Naive and antigen-experienced cells could not be conclusively compared, given unsorted PBMCs.

The germline CDR1 and CDR2 sequences are SNHLY and FYNNEI. The CDR3 has 9 residues. Trimming took off 8 bases at V and 9 bases at J, with 5 bases between the two ends. This clonotype was found a few times. Its specificity is unknown. Per individual sample, total RNA of at least 5 micrograms was extracted. A second 7 to 11 cycle PCR used barcoded and J-beta primers. The authors tagged each cDNA molecule using a template-switch adaptor with 12 random nucleotides. TCRdb re-called the 5' RACE reads with MiXCR, one entry per CDR3 protein. The sample has about 1.1 million distinct CDR3 sequences; 35% to 40% are singletons.

The receptor comes from a man between 18 and 35 years old in good health. Source material: blood. This chain connects TRBV2 to TRBJ2-1; D ambiguous. As DNA, the CDR3 is TGTGCCAGCTCCGGTGAGCAGTTCTTC. This gives the protein CASSGEQFF.